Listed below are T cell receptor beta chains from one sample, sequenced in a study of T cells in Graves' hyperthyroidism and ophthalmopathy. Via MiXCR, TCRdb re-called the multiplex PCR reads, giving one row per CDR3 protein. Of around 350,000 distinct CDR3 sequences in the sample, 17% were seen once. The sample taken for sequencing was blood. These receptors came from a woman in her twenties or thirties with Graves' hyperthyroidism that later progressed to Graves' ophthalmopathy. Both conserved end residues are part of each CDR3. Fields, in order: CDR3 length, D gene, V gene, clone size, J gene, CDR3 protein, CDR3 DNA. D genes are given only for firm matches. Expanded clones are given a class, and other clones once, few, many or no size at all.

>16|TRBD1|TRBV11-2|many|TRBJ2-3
CASSHPRGLSTDTQYF
TGTGCCAGCAGCCACCCTAGGGGGCTAAGCACAGATACGCAGTATTTT
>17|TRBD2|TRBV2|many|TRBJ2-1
CARTGLAGGLAYNEQFF
TGTGCCAGGACGGGACTAGCGGGGGGGCTGGCCTACAATGAGCAGTTCTTC
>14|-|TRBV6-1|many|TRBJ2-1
CASILESSYNEQFF
TGTGCCAGCATATTGGAGAGCTCCTACAATGAGCAGTTCTTC
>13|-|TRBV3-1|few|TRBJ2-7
CASSQGSDYEQYF
TGTGCCAGCAGCCAAGGGTCAGACTACGAGCAGTACTTC
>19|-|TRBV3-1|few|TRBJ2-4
CASSQERRPDRLAKNIQYF
TGTGCCAGCAGCCAAGAAAGGAGACCGGACAGACTAGCCAAAAACATTCAGTACTTC
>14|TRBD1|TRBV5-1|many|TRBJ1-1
CASSSGQTAPRAFF
TGCGCCAGCAGCTCGGGACAGACGGCCCCGAGGGCTTTCTTT
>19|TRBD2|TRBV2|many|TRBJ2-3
CASDNESRTSGTYTDTQYF
TGTGCCAGCGACAATGAATCCCGGACTAGCGGGACCTACACAGATACGCAGTATTTT
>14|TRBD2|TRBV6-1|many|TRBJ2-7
CASSAGTRSYEQYF
TGTGCCAGCAGTGCCGGGACTAGATCCTACGAGCAGTACTTC
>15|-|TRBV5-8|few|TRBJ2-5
CASSFGGGPQETQYF
TGTGCCAGCAGCTTTGGGGGGGGCCCTCAAGAGACCCAGTACTTC
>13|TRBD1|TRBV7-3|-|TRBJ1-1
CASSYRQGAEAFF
TGTGCCAGCAGCTACCGACAGGGGGCTGAAGCTTTCTTT
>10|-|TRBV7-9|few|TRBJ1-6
CASSSSPLHF
TGTGCCAGCAGCTCATCACCCCTCCACTTT
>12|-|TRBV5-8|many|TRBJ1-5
CASSLYFSPQHF
TGTGCCAGCAGCTTGTATTTTTCGCCCCAGCATTTT
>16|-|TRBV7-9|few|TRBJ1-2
CASSSSQVGRDYGYTF
TGTGCCAGCAGCTCATCCCAAGTGGGCAGGGACTATGGCTACACCTTC
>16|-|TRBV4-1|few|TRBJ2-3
CASSQVGGLDTDTQYF
TGCGCCAGCAGCCAAGTCGGGGGGCTAGACACAGATACGCAGTATTTT
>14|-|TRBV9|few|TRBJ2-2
CASTGRGTTGELFF
TGTGCCAGCACAGGGCGGGGGACAACCGGGGAGCTGTTTTTT
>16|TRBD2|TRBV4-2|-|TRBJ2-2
CASSQDLAGGTGELFF
TGTGCCAGCAGCCAAGATTTAGCGGGAGGGACCGGGGAGCTGTTTTTT
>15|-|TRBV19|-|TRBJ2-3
CASSMLLDYTDTQYF
TGTGCCAGTAGTATGCTCCTAGACTACACAGATACGCAGTATTTT
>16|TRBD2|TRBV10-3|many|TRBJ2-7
CAISELSGTTSYEQYF
TGTGCCATCAGTGAGTTGTCCGGGACTACCTCATACGAGCAGTACTTC
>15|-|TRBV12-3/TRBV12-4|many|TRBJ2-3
CASSLGAASTDTQYF
TGTGCCAGCAGTTTAGGAGCAGCTAGCACAGATACGCAGTATTTT
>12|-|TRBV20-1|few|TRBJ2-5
CSAPGYQETQYF
TGCAGTGCTCCCGGGTACCAAGAGACCCAATACTTC
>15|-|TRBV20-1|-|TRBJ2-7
CSARDGADFAYEQYF
TGCAGTGCTAGAGATGGGGCCGACTTTGCCTACGAGCAGTACTTC
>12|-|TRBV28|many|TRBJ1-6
CASSFGGEPLHF
TGTGCCAGCAGTTTCGGCGGGGAGCCCCTCCACTTT
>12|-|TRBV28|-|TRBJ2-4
CASSLTDGVQYF
TGTGCCAGCAGTTTAACCGATGGGGTTCAGTACTTC
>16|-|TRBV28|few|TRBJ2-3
CASSQGRYRVTDTQYF
TGTGCCAGCAGCCAGGGGCGATACAGGGTCACAGATACGCAGTATTTT
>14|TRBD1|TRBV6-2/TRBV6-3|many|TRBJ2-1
CASTSGQGYNEQFF
TGTGCCAGCACATCGGGACAGGGGTACAATGAGCAGTTCTTC
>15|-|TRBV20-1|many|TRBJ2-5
CSAQETGVPLETQYF
TGCAGTGCTCAGGAGACGGGGGTTCCCTTAGAGACCCAGTACTTC
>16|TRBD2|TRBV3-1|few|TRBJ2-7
CASSQDRGGGDDEQYF
TGTGCCAGCAGCCAAGATCGGGGCGGGGGGGACGACGAGCAGTACTTC
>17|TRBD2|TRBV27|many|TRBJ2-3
CASRPGLGLGGTDTQYF
TGTGCCAGCAGGCCCGGTCTGGGACTAGGAGGGACAGATACGCAGTATTTT
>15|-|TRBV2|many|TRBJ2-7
CASKSGGGLTYEQYF
TGTGCCAGCAAAAGTGGCGGGGGCCTTACCTACGAGCAGTACTTC
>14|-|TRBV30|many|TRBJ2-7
CAWSVSQPVDEQYF
TGTGCCTGGAGTGTATCTCAGCCGGTGGACGAGCAGTACTTC
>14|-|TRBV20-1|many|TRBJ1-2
CSARVKGSNYGYTF
TGCAGTGCTAGAGTCAAGGGGTCTAACTATGGCTACACCTTC
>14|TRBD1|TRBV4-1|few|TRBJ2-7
CASSPRQGFYEQYF
TGCGCCAGCAGCCCACGACAGGGATTCTACGAGCAGTACTTC
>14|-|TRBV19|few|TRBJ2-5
CASSTGRGQETQYF
TGTGCCAGTAGTACCGGACGGGGACAAGAGACCCAGTACTTC
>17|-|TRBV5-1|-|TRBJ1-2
CASSLEGRVNTNYGYTF
TGCGCCAGCAGCTTGGAAGGCAGGGTGAATACTAACTATGGCTACACCTTC
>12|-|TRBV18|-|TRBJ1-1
CASSPGRLWAFF
TGTGCCAGCTCACCGGGGAGATTGTGGGCTTTCTTT
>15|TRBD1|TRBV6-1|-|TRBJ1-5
CASSHGTGANQPQHF
TGTGCCAGCAGTCACGGGACAGGGGCCAATCAGCCCCAGCATTTT
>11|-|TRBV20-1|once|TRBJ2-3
CSASWGDTQYF
TGCAGTGCTAGCTGGGGGGATACGCAGTATTTT
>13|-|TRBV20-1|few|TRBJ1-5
CSARAAANQPQHF
TGCAGTGCTAGAGCTGCAGCAAATCAGCCCCAGCATTTT
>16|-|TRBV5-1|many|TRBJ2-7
CASSLLAETVAYEQYF
TGCGCCAGCAGCTTGCTTGCGGAAACGGTCGCCTACGAGCAGTACTTC
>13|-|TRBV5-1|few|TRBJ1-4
CASSEGLSEKLFF
TGCGCCAGCAGTGAGGGTTTAAGCGAAAAACTGTTTTTT